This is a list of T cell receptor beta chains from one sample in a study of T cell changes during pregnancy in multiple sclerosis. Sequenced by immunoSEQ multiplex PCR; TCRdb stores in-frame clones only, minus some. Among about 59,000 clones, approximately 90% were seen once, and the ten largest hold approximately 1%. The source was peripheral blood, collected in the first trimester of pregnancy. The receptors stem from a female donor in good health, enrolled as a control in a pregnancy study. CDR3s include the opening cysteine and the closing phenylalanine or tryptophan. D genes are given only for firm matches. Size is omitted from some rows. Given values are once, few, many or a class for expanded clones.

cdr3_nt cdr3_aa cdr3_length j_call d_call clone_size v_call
TGCGCCAGCAGCCGACTAGCAGGTTTAAGTCAGTACTTC CASSRLAGLSQYF 13 TRBJ2-7 TRBD2 NA TRBV4-3
TGTGCCAGCAGCCAAGATAGGGACTACGGAAGGGGTGAGCAGTTCTTC CASSQDRDYGRGEQFF 16 TRBJ2-1 TRBD2 NA TRBV4-2
TGCAGTGCTAGCTGGACAGAAAAACTGTTTTTT CSASWTEKLFF 11 TRBJ1-4 NA NA TRBV20-1
TGCGCCAGCAGCCAAGATCAGGGGCTGAACACCGGGGAGCTGTTTTTT CASSQDQGLNTGELFF 16 TRBJ2-2 NA NA TRBV4-3
TGCAGCGTAGAGGAGCAGTTCTTC CSVEEQFF 8 TRBJ2-1 NA NA TRBV29-1
TGTGCCAGCAGCCCAGGACTAGCGGGAGATACGCAGTATTTT CASSPGLAGDTQYF 14 TRBJ2-3 TRBD2 NA TRBV11-3
TGTGCCATCAGTGAGGTTTCAAGTAACAGCTATGGCTACACCTTC CAISEVSSNSYGYTF 15 TRBJ1-2 NA once TRBV10-3
TGTGCCTGGAGGACGACTCGGGGGGTCTGGGGCTACACCTTC CAWRTTRGVWGYTF 14 TRBJ1-2 NA NA TRBV30
TGTGCCAGCACCCTGGGGGCTAGCGGGGGGGGAGATACGCAGTATTTT CASTLGASGGGDTQYF 16 TRBJ2-3 TRBD2 NA TRBV2
TGCGCCAGCAGCTTGGCCGTTTCCGGGACAACGACAGATACGCAGTATTTT CASSLAVSGTTTDTQYF 17 TRBJ2-3 NA NA TRBV5-1
TGTGCCAGCAGCTTACGGGACACATACAATGAGCAGTTCTTC CASSLRDTYNEQFF 14 TRBJ2-1 NA NA TRBV7-9
TGTGCCAGCAGCGAGACCTGGGGGGTGAACACTGAAGCTTTCTTT CASSETWGVNTEAFF 15 TRBJ1-1 NA NA TRBV9
TGTGCCAGCAGCGTCGGTGACTCAAGCTCCTACAATGAGCAGTTCTTC CASSVGDSSSYNEQFF 16 TRBJ2-1 NA NA TRBV9
TGTGCCAGCAGCCCCACCCCAGCGAACACCGGGGAGCTGTTTTTT CASSPTPANTGELFF 15 TRBJ2-2 NA NA TRBV9
TGTGCCAGCTTACCGGGTGCCCAAGTGATAACTGAAGCTTTCTTT CASLPGAQVITEAFF 15 TRBJ1-1 NA NA TRBV4-2
TGTGCCAGCAGCCGTTCTTGGGACAGTTTATCGAACACTGAAGCTTTCTTT CASSRSWDSLSNTEAFF 17 TRBJ1-1 TRBD1 NA TRBV11-3
TGCGCCAGCAGACAGGGGGCAACTAATGAAAAACTGTTTTTT CASRQGATNEKLFF 14 TRBJ1-4 TRBD1 NA TRBV4-3
TGTGCCAGCAGCCAAGATAGCGGACCCTACAATGAGCAGTTCTTC CASSQDSGPYNEQFF 15 TRBJ2-1 NA NA TRBV4-2
TGTGCCAGCAGCTTACTACGGGGAGGGATTGAAGCTTTCTTT CASSLLRGGIEAFF 14 TRBJ1-1 NA few TRBV11-3
TGTGCCAGCAGCCCCACAGGGGGCGAGCAGTTCTTC CASSPTGGEQFF 12 TRBJ2-1 TRBD1 NA TRBV5-4
TGTGCCAGCATTCTGACTAGCGGGGAAACAGATACGCAGTATTTT CASILTSGETDTQYF 15 TRBJ2-3 TRBD2 few TRBV2
TGTGCCAGCAGTAACCTCGACAGGGCAGAGGGCACTGAAGCTTTCTTT CASSNLDRAEGTEAFF 16 TRBJ1-1 TRBD1 NA TRBV6-6
TGTGCCAGCAGCCGCTTTATACAGGGGGGCTCTAGCACAGATACGCAGTATTTT CASSRFIQGGSSTDTQYF 18 TRBJ2-3 TRBD1 NA TRBV5-6
TGCGCCAGCAGCACCGGGACTAGCGGCTACAATGAGCAGTTCTTC CASSTGTSGYNEQFF 15 TRBJ2-1 TRBD2 once TRBV5-1
TGTGCCACCAGCAGAGAGCGGGGGGGCTACAATGAGCAGTTCTTC CATSRERGGYNEQFF 15 TRBJ2-1 TRBD2 NA TRBV15
TGCGCCAGCAGCCAACGGTCGGGACAGGGTGGTAATGAGCAGTTCTTC CASSQRSGQGGNEQFF 16 TRBJ2-1 TRBD1 NA TRBV4-3
TGTGCCAGCAGTTATTGGACAGGGAAGGACACTGAAGCTTTCTTT CASSYWTGKDTEAFF 15 TRBJ1-1 TRBD1 NA TRBV6-5
TGCGCCAGCAGCAGGGACAGGGTCGGCACTGAAGCTTTCTTT CASSRDRVGTEAFF 14 TRBJ1-1 TRBD1 NA TRBV5-1
TGTGCCAGCAGTTTATCTGGGACAGGACGCTATGGCTACACCTTC CASSLSGTGRYGYTF 15 TRBJ1-2 TRBD1 NA TRBV27
TGTGCCAGCAGCGTAGCGGCTAGCGGGTCGTACGAGCAGTACTTC CASSVAASGSYEQYF 15 TRBJ2-7 TRBD2 NA TRBV9
TGTGCCAGCAGCGCTTACAGGGACACTGAAGCTTTCTTT CASSAYRDTEAFF 13 TRBJ1-1 NA NA TRBV11-3
TGTGCCAGCAGCTTAGACCTCAGGGCTAACTATGGCTACACCTTC CASSLDLRANYGYTF 15 TRBJ1-2 NA NA TRBV7-2
TGTGCCAGCTCCATAAGACAGGTCTCTGGCCACTCTGGAAACACCATATATTTT CASSIRQVSGHSGNTIYF 18 TRBJ1-3 NA NA TRBV18
TGTGCCAGCAGCTTAGGACAGTTAGTACCAGATACGCAGTATTTT CASSLGQLVPDTQYF 15 TRBJ2-3 NA NA TRBV7-3
TGTGCCTGGAGTGTACTAGCGGGGAACGGGGCCCAGTACTTC CAWSVLAGNGAQYF 14 TRBJ2-5 TRBD2 NA TRBV30
TGTGCCAGTAGTAAGCAGGTAGACAATGAGCAGTTCTTC CASSKQVDNEQFF 13 TRBJ2-1 NA NA TRBV19
TGTGCCAGCAGCTTTTATGGGGGGACCTACGAGCAGTACTTC CASSFYGGTYEQYF 14 TRBJ2-7 NA NA TRBV5-4
TGTGCCAGCAGCCAAGTGGAGAGGAGCTCCTACGAGCAGTACTTC CASSQVERSSYEQYF 15 TRBJ2-7 NA NA TRBV4-2
TGTGCCAGCAGCCAAGTTGGGGGGGGCTCCTACGAGCAGTACTTC CASSQVGGGSYEQYF 15 TRBJ2-7 TRBD2 once TRBV4-2
TGTGCCAGCAGTGAAACACAGGGCGCCTATAATTCACCCCTCCACTTT CASSETQGAYNSPLHF 16 TRBJ1-6 NA few TRBV6-1
TGTGCCAGCAGTAGACAGACCAATAATTCACCCCTCCACTTT CASSRQTNNSPLHF 14 TRBJ1-6 NA NA TRBV7-9
TGTGCCAGTAGTACGACAGGGTGGAACACTGAAGCTTTCTTT CASSTTGWNTEAFF 14 TRBJ1-1 TRBD1 NA TRBV19
TGTGCCAGCGCCGGGTTGCGCCTCACAGATACGCAGTATTTT CASAGLRLTDTQYF 14 TRBJ2-3 NA NA TRBV11-3
TGTGCCAGCAACAACAGGGGAACCTACGAGCAGTACTTC CASNNRGTYEQYF 13 TRBJ2-7 TRBD1 NA TRBV28
TGTGCCAGCAGCTTTCGGTCCAGGGGGAATCAGCCCCAGCATTTT CASSFRSRGNQPQHF 15 TRBJ1-5 TRBD1 NA TRBV5-6
TGTGCCAGCAGAGTAGCGACAGGGGCTCACGAGCAGTACTTC CASRVATGAHEQYF 14 TRBJ2-7 TRBD1 NA TRBV27
TGTGCCAGTACCATCCCCGAAGGCAGGGGCTCGAAAACTGAAGCTTTCTTT CASTIPEGRGSKTEAFF 17 TRBJ1-1 NA NA TRBV19
TGTGCCAGCTCACCCCTAGGGAGCGGATCAGGTGAAAAACTGTTTTTT CASSPLGSGSGEKLFF 16 TRBJ1-4 NA NA TRBV18
TGCGCCAGCAGCCAAGATTTTTCGGGAGCTTTCGGAAACACCATATATTTT CASSQDFSGAFGNTIYF 17 TRBJ1-3 NA NA TRBV4-1
TGTGCCAGCAGCATAGGGACTCGCCCCGACGAGCAGTACTTC CASSIGTRPDEQYF 14 TRBJ2-7 NA once TRBV9
TGTGCCAGCAGCTTAAGTCCTAGCGGGGGGGCAGATACGCAGTATTTT CASSLSPSGGADTQYF 16 TRBJ2-3 TRBD2 NA TRBV11-3
TGCAGCGCTGGGACAGTCAAAAACACTGAAGCTTTCTTT CSAGTVKNTEAFF 13 TRBJ1-1 TRBD1 NA TRBV29-1
TGTGCCAGCAGCCAACCGAGGGGGGGCAGGGGGCTAGAGACCCAGTACTTC CASSQPRGGRGLETQYF 17 TRBJ2-5 NA NA TRBV4-2
TGTGCCAGCAGCCGATGGACAGGAGGTTTGGCGAACACCGGGGAGCTGTTTTTT CASSRWTGGLANTGELFF 18 TRBJ2-2 TRBD1 once TRBV27
TGTGCCAGCAGCGTAGAAGAAGGAGGGTTCTATGGCTACACCTTC CASSVEEGGFYGYTF 15 TRBJ1-2 NA NA TRBV9
TGCGCCAGCAGCCAGCCCAGAAGATTCGAGACAGACACCTGGAGCACCGGGGAGCTGTTTTTT CASSQPRRFETDTWSTGELFF 21 TRBJ2-2 NA once TRBV4-1
TGTGCCAGCAGTTACGGGCAGGGTAGGAACTATGGCTACACCTTC CASSYGQGRNYGYTF 15 TRBJ1-2 NA NA TRBV6-5
TGCGCCAGCAGCCTAGATCTAGGGGCGGTGCGCGGGGAGCTGTTTTTT CASSLDLGAVRGELFF 16 TRBJ2-2 NA once TRBV4-3
TGTGCCAGTAGTACCATCCTACCCGGGACTAGCCACAATGAGCAGTTCTTC CASSTILPGTSHNEQFF 17 TRBJ2-1 TRBD2 NA TRBV19
TGTGCCAGCAGTCCCGGGACAGGGGGGAATCAGCCCCAGCATTTT CASSPGTGGNQPQHF 15 TRBJ1-5 TRBD1 NA TRBV27